Listed below are T cell receptor beta chains from one sample, sequenced in a study of T cell repertoires in cytomegalovirus infection. No antigen has been identified for these receptors. In TCRdb, the reads were re-called with MiXCR into one record per CDR3 protein. The sample has about 890,000 distinct CDR3 sequences; less than 40% are singletons. The sample here was cultured CD8+ T cells from PBMCs, taken from culture after CMV antigen stimulation. Receptor source: a human donor in good health (CMV status not recorded). Some clones in this sample may be carry-over from other donors' samples. CDR3s include the opening cysteine and the closing phenylalanine or tryptophan. The D gene is left open where the match is weak. Size values are once, few and many counts, or a class for expanded clones, and some rows have none.

clone size	V gene	D gene	CDR3 length	J gene	CDR3 DNA	CDR3 protein
few	TRBV5-5	TRBD1	12	TRBJ2-7	TGTGCCAGCAGCACAGGGGGCCACGAGCAGTACTTC	CASSTGGHEQYF
-	TRBV12-3/TRBV12-4	TRBD2	16	TRBJ2-1	TGTGCCAGCAGTTTACCGGGACTAGGGGACTACAATGAGCAGTTCTTC	CASSLPGLGDYNEQFF
-	TRBV20-1	TRBD1	14	TRBJ2-7	TGCAGTGCTAGAAGCCGGGACAGGGTGCGCGAGCAGTACTTC	CSARSRDRVREQYF
many	TRBV7-9	TRBD1	15	TRBJ2-1	TGTGCCAGCAGTTCGACAGGGAGCTCCTACAATGAGCAGTTCTTC	CASSSTGSSYNEQFF
few	TRBV5-4	-	15	TRBJ1-3	TGTGCCAGCAGCTTGAGAGGTGGCTCTGGAAACACCATATATTTT	CASSLRGGSGNTIYF
few	TRBV6-1	TRBD1	17	TRBJ2-5	TGTGCCAGCAGTGAAGGGCTTAGGGCAGGGGGCCATGAGACCCAGTACTTC	CASSEGLRAGGHETQYF
-	TRBV27	TRBD1	13	TRBJ1-1	TGTGCCAGCAGGGATGGACAGGGTCGAGGAGCTTTCTTT	CASRDGQGRGAFF
-	TRBV6-1	-	15	TRBJ2-3	TGTGCCAGCAGTGAACCTGGGGGGAGCACAGAGACGCAGTATTTT	CASSEPGGSTETQYF
many	TRBV12-3/TRBV12-4	TRBD1	16	TRBJ1-1	TGTGCCAGCAGCCCCAGGGGGCATTTCGTTAACACTGAAGCTTTCTTT	CASSPRGHFVNTEAFF
-	TRBV6-1	-	15	TRBJ1-5	TGTGCCAGCAGTCCCGTGGCCCGGGGCAATCAGCCCCAGCATTTT	CASSPVARGNQPQHF
once	TRBV6-5	TRBD2	16	TRBJ2-1	TGTGCCAGCAGTTACCACACTAGCGGGTTCTACAATGAGCAGTTCTTC	CASSYHTSGFYNEQFF
-	TRBV29-1	-	14	TRBJ2-7	TGCAGCGCTCCCGGTACAGGGCTTACCTACGAGCAGTACTTC	CSAPGTGLTYEQYF
few	TRBV4-1	TRBD1	15	TRBJ2-1	TGCGCCAGCAGCCCCGAGAGGGGGCGGGTCGATGAGCAGTTCTTC	CASSPERGRVDEQFF